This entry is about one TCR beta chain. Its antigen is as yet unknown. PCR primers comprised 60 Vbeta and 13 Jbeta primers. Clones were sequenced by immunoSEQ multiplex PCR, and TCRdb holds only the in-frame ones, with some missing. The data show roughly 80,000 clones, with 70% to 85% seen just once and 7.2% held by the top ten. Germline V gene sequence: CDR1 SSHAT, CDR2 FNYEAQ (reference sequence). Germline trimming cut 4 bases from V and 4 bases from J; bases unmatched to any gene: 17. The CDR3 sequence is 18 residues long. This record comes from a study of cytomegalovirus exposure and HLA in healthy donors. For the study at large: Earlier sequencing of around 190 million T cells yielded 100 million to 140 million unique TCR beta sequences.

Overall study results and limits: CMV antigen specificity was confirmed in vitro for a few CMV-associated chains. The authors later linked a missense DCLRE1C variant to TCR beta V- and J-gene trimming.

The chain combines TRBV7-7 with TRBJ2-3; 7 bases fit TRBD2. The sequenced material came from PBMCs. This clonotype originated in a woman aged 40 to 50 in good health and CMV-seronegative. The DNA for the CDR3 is TGTGCCAGCAGCTGCCCCCCGGGACTAACACCCACTTCAGATACGCAGTATTTT. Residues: CASSCPPGLTPTSDTQYF.